A single sample gave rise to the 17 T cell receptor beta chains below, sequenced in a study of blood T cells in healthy people across ages. Sample-barcoded 5' priming and a J-beta primer mix drove a second PCR of roughly 7 to 11 cycles. TCRdb reanalysed the 5' RACE reads using MiXCR and keeps one entry per CDR3 protein. The sample yields 850,000 to 1,000,000 distinct CDR3 sequences, 45% to 60% seen once. The sample comprised blood. Source of these receptors: a woman between 55 and 75 years old in good health.

There are a few counts of this clonotype. The gene calls are TRBV3-1 and TRBJ2-7; 9 nucleotides line up with TRBD2. Germline V CDR1 and CDR2: LGHDT, YNNKEL (reference sequence). With V trimmed by 2 bases and J by 0 bases, 2 bases remained unmatched. The CDR3 runs to 15 residues. The CDR3 here is CASSQLAGSSYEQYF. The CDR3 DNA is TGTGCCAGCAGCCAACTAGCGGGAAGCTCCTACGAGCAGTACTTC.

This chain links TRBV5-6 with TRBJ2-5, with 7 bases fitting TRBD2. The end of the DNA aligns better with TRBJ2-7, so the J call may be wrong. Germline-derived CDR1 and CDR2 are SGHDT and YYEEEE. The CDR3 totals 14 residues. The CDR3 loop is CASTDWGGDHEQYF. In nucleotides, the CDR3 is TGTGCCAGCACCGATTGGGGAGGGGACCACGAGCAGTACTTC.

This clonotype was observed once. The V and J genes are TRBV11-2 and TRBJ2-7, with D hard to call. Trimming left V 0 bases short and J 6 bases short, with 9 bases between. CDR1 is SGHAT and CDR2 is FQNNGV in the germline V gene. CDR3 length equals 13 residues. Written as DNA, the CDR3 is TGTGCCAGCAGCTTAGATGGAGTTTTCGAGCAGTACTTC. The encoded protein is CASSLDGVFEQYF.

This chain links TRBV12-3 or TRBV12-4 with TRBJ2-1; 13 bases line up with TRBD2. The V gene end was trimmed by 4 bases and the J gene end by 5 bases; junction bases not matched to a gene: 20. The CDR3 has 21 residues. The CDR3 sequence: CASSSQGLAGYKGGMDNEQFF. The CDR3 bases are TGTGCCAGCAGTTCCCAGGGACTAGCGGGATACAAAGGGGGGATGGACAATGAGCAGTTCTTC.

DNA for the CDR3: TGTGCCAGCAGCCCGGACGTGGGGGACAGGGTTACCCACGAGCAGTACTTC. This translates into CASSPDVGDRVTHEQYF. The chain joins TRBV7-8 to TRBJ2-4; TRBD1 matches 9 bases. The J call is in doubt because the DNA end fits TRBJ2-7 better. This CDR3 has 17 residues. CDR1 is SGHVS, CDR2 FQNEAQ, per germline.

The CDR3 loop reads CASSHGTGYGYTF. The CDR3 DNA is TGTGCCAGCAGCCACGGGACGGGCTATGGCTACACCTTC. The chain carries TRBV28 and TRBJ1-2; D might be TRBD1 (5 bases). Germline V gene lookup returns CDR1 MDHEN and CDR2 SYDVKM. V was cut by 6 bases and J by 4 bases, with 12 bases left in between. CDR3 size: 13 residues.

The chain joins TRBV18 to TRBJ2-5, with 9 nucleotides matching TRBD1. The CDR3 covers 18 residues. J was trimmed by 5 bases and V by 3 bases; bases with no gene match: 16. The germline V gene encodes CDR1 KGHSH and CDR2 LQKENI. CDR3 residues: CASSPAALRTGVWETQYF. The CDR3 DNA sequence: TGTGCCAGCTCACCGGCCGCCCTTCGGACAGGGGTATGGGAGACCCAGTACTTC.

There are a few counts of this clonotype. The rearrangement joins TRBV7-6 to TRBJ2-3; 8 bases agree with TRBD2. There are 15 residues in the CDR3. Germline V gives CDR1 SGHVS, CDR2 FNYEAQ. Losses at the gene ends were 5 bases for V and 3 bases for J; bases not matched to a gene: 7. The CDR3 spells CASSLQRESTDTQYF. As DNA, the CDR3 is TGTGCCAGCAGCCTCCAGCGGGAGAGTACAGATACGCAGTATTTT.

V usage is TRBV7-2 and J usage is TRBJ2-1; TRBD1 agrees at 7 bases. This CDR3 is 16 amino acids long. The germline V gene has CDR1 SGHTA and CDR2 FQGNSA. With 5 bases clipped from V and 4 bases from J, the junction kept 11 bases outside the gene matches. CDR3 region: CASSVGQLSLYNEQFF. In nucleotides, the CDR3 is TGTGCCAGCAGCGTGGGACAGTTGTCACTTTACAATGAGCAGTTCTTC.

About this clonotype itself: An end of the junction does not agree with germline; a read error may underlie this. The rearrangement uses TRBV30 and TRBJ2-5, with D maybe TRBD1 (6 bases). Germline V gene sequence: CDR1 GTSNPN, CDR2 SVGIG (reference sequence). The CDR3 contains 14 residues. CDR3 loop: CAWSVSGQKEAQYF. The CDR3 nucleotides are TGTGCCTGGAGTGTATCTGGACAGAAAGAGGCCCAGTACTTC. The entire variable domain, with the rest obtained from reference TRBV30 and TRBJ2-5, is as follows: SQTIHQWPATLVQPVGSPLSLECTVEGTSNPNLYWYRQAAGRGLQLLFYSVGIGQISSEVPQNLSASRPQDRQFILSSKKLLLSDSGFYLCAWSVSGQKEAQYFGPGTRLLVL.

This clonotype was observed a handful of times. The chain recombines TRBV6-6 with TRBJ2-7; 8 nucleotides agree with TRBD2. In germline, CDR1 is MNHNY, CDR2 SVGAGI (reference sequence). V was pared by 7 bases and J by 4 bases, with 3 bases of the junction left unmatched. This CDR3 contains 12 residues. The CDR3 DNA sequence: TGTGCCAGCATGCAGCGGGAGTACGAGCAGTACTTC. This sequence encodes CASMQREYEQYF.

This clonotype has more than one count but fewer than ten. The chain employs TRBV12-3 or TRBV12-4 and TRBJ2-7, with TRBD2 identical over 10 bases. This CDR3 spans 16 amino acids. With 6 bases clipped from V and 0 bases from J, the junction kept 8 bases outside the gene matches. CDR3 in DNA: TGTGCCAGCAGCCCCTTAACTAGCGGGAACTCCTACGAGCAGTACTTC. It specifies CASSPLTSGNSYEQYF.

The rearrangement links TRBV6-5 to TRBJ2-7; D possibly corresponds to TRBD1 (5 bases). This CDR3 is 15 amino acids long. CDR1 is MNHEY and CDR2 is SVGAGI in the germline V gene. The ends were cut back, 6 bases at V and 9 bases at J, with 24 bases in the middle. The CDR3, as DNA: TGTGCCAGCAGCCAAAGACAGAGCGACCCTACGAGGCAGTACTTC. Protein: CASSQRQSDPTRQYF.

This chain links TRBV7-2 with TRBJ2-1, with 12 bases fitting TRBD2. The CDR3 spans 16 residues. Losses at the gene ends were 4 bases for V and 2 bases for J; bases not matched to a gene: 3. CDR1 is SGHTA, CDR2 FQGNSA, per germline. The CDR3 DNA follows: TGTGCCAGCAGCTGGGGACTAGCGGGCACCTACAATGAGCAGTTCTTC. This codes for CASSWGLAGTYNEQFF.

This sequence joins TRBV28 and TRBJ2-7, with TRBD2 identical over 9 bases. After removal of 5 bases from V and 6 bases from J, the junction contained 14 bases not matched to a gene. CDR3 size: 16 residues. The germline CDR1 and CDR2 sequences are MDHEN and SYDVKM. The CDR3 region is CASSSSGRGSGGEQYF. The CDR3 nucleotides read TGTGCCAGCAGTAGTAGCGGGAGAGGATCGGGAGGCGAGCAGTACTTC.

This clonotype was recorded at least ten times. V usage is TRBV7-7 and J usage is TRBJ2-2; TRBD1 aligns across 7 bases. The CDR3 runs to 13 residues. The germline V gene encodes CDR1 SSHAT and CDR2 FNYEAQ (reference sequence). V was clipped by 5 bases and J by 6 bases; unmatched bases: 3. CDR3 amino acids: CASSPQGAGELFF. DNA of the CDR3: TGTGCCAGCAGCCCGCAGGGGGCCGGGGAGCTGTTTTTT. Full variable domain (missing parts from reference TRBV7-7 and TRBJ2-2): GAGVSQSPRYKVTKRGQDVTLRCDPISSHATLYWYQQALGQGPEFLTYFNYEAQPDKSGLPSDRFSAERPEGSISTLTIQRTEQRDSAMYRCASSPQGAGELFFGEGSRLTVL.

This clonotype showed up just a few times. DNA of the CDR3: TGTGCCAGCATGGGTGGCACAGATACGCAGTATTTT. Translation gives CASMGGTDTQYF. The chain links TRBV27 to TRBJ2-3; D is uncertain. The V and J ends lost 7 bases and 1 base respectively, with 6 bases between them. The CDR3 covers 12 residues. Germline assignment: CDR1 MNHEY and CDR2 SMNVEV (reference sequence).